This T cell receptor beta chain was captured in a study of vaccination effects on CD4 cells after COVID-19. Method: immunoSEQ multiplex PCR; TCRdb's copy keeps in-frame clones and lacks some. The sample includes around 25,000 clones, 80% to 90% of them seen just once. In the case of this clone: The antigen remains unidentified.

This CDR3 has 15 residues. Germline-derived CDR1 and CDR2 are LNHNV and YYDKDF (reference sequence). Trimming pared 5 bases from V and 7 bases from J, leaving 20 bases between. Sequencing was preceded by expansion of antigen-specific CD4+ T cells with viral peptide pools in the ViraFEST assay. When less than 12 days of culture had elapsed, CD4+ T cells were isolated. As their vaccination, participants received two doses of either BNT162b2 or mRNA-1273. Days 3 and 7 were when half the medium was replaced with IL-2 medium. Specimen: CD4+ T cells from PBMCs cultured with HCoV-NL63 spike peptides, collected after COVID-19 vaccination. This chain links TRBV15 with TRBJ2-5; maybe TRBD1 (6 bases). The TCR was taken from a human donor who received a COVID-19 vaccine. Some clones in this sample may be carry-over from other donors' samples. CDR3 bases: TGTGCCACCAGCTCGCGACAGGTCCCAATTGGGACCCAGTACTTC. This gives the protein CATSSRQVPIGTQYF.